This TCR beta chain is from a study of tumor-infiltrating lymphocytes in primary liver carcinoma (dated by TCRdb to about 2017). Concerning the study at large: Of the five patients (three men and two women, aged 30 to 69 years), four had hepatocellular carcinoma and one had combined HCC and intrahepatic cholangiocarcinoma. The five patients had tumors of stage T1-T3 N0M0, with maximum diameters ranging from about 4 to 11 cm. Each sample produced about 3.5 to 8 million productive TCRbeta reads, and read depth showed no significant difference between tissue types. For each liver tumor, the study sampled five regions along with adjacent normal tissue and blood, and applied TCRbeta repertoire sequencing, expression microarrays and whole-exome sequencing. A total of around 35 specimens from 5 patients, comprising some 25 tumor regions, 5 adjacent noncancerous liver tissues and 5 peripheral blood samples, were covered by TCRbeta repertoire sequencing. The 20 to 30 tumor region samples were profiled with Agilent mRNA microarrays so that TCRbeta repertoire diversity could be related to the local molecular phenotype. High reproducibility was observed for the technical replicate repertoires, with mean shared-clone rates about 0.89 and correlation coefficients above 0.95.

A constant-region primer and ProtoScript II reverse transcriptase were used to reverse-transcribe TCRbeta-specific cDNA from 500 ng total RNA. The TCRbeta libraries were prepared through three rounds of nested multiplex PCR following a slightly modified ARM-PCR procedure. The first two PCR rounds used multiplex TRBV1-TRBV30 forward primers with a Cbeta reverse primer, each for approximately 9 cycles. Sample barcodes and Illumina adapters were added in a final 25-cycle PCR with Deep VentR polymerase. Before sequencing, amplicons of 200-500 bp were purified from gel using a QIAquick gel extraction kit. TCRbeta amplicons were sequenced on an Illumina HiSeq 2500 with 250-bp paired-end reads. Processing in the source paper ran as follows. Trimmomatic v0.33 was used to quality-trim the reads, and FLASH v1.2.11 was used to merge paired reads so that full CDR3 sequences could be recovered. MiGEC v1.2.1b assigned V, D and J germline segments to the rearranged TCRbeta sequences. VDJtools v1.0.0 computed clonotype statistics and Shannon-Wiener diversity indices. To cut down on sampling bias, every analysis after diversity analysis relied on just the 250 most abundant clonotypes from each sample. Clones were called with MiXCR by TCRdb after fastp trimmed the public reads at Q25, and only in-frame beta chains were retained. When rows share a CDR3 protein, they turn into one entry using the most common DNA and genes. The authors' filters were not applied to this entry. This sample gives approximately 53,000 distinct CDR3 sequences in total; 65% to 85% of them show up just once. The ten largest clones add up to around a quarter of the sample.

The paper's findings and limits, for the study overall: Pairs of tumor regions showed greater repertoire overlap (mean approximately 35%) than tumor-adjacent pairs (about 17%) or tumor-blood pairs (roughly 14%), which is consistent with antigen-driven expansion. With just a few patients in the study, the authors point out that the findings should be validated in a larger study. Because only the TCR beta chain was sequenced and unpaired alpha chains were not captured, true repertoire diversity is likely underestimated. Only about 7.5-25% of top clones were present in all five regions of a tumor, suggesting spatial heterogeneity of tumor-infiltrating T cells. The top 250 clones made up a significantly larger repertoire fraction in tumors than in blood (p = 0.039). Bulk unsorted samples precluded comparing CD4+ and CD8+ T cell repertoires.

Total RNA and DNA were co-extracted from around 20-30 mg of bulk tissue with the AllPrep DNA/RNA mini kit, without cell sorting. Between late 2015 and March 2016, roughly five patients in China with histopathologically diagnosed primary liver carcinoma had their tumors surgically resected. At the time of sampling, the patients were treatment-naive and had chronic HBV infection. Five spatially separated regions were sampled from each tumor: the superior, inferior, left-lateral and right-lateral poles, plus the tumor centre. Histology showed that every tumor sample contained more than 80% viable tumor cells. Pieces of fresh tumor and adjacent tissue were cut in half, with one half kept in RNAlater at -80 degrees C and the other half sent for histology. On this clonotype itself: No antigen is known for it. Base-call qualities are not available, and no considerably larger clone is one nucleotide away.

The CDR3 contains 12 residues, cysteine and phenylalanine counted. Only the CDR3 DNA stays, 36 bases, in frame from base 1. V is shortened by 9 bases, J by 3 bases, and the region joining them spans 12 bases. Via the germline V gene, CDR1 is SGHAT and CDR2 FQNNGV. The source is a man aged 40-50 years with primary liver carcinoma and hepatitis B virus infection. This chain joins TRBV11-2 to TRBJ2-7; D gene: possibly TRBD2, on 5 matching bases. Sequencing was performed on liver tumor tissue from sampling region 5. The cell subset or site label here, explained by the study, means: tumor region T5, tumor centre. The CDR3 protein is CASNPRGYEQYF. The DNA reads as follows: TGTGCCAGTAATCCCCGGGGCTACGAGCAGTACTTC.